The rows below give T cell receptor beta chains drawn from one sample of a study of cytomegalovirus exposure and HLA in healthy donors. Assay: immunoSEQ multiplex PCR; the TCRdb copy retains only in-frame clones and omits some. The data contain approximately 140,000 clones, about 76% of them singletons. The sequencing sample was made of PBMCs. The receptors originated from a human donor in good health. Each CDR3 is given without its conserved first and last residue. The order of the fields is V gene, CDR3 protein.

TRBV6-5 ASSYSRLAVGYEQF
TRBV9 ASSVGQAATNEKLF
TRBV19 ASSGGNEQF
TRBV6-5 ASSYTPGQGATEQF
TRBV7-2 ASSARWRQRYYGYT
TRBV5-4 ASSLDRGSETQY
TRBV7-9 ASSLAYGLAGLKETQY
TRBV7-2 ASSLTGESSYNSPLH
TRBV5-1 ASSLEGVISGNTIY
TRBV6-1 ASRSNQPQH
TRBV7-9 ASSVGTGVDQPQH
TRBV5-1 ASSLDSQGSSYEQY
TRBV2 ASSEAAGGGQPQH
TRBV7-9 ASSHAGTGKAGGYT
TRBV29-1 SVPRANYGYT
TRBV18 ASSLNTGTGGGYEQY
TRBV29-1 SVRARGYGTGELF
TRBV10-3 AISERGGNEKLF